This T cell receptor beta chain was documented in a study of blood T cell repertoires in COVID-19. The wider study: Samples representing acute and convalescent COVID-19 were sourced from the United States, Italy and Spain. PBMCs, B-cell-depleted T cells, or T cells were the source of the cDNA or gDNA that made up the material.

Original methodology: Quantification of nucleated cells was approximated via reference gene primer amplification. Some clones are missing from TCRdb's copy, which holds only in-frame ones; the method was immunoSEQ multiplex PCR. That table is the source of V, J and clone size, and D and trimming were worked out from the DNA. The sample yields around 100,000 clones, roughly 90% seen once. Trimming cost V 3 bases and J 4 bases, with 6 bases left between them. The CDR3 is made up of 13 amino acids. Germline loops: CDR1 LNHNV, CDR2 YYDKDF (reference sequence). Sequenced sample: peripheral blood. The receptor's source is a human donor with active COVID-19. The donor label of this sample is uncertain. V and J are TRBV15 and TRBJ1-4; D remains unclear. The CDR3: CATSRNSNEKLFF. DNA of the CDR3: TGTGCCACCAGCAGGAATAGTAATGAAAAACTGTTTTTT.